This TCR beta chain originates from a study of shared clonotypes between healthy human individuals. Overall study context: Each donor's CD4 naive and CD4 memory cells filled three plates apiece, CD8 naive two, and CD8 memory one.

The V gene lost 6 bases and the J gene lost 1 base, with 9 bases spanning the gap. The CDR3 has 14 amino acids. Germline V CDR1 and CDR2: KGHSH, LQKENI. There were only Caucasian adults among the donors, and all lived in Nashville, Tennessee. The authors split each subset's genomic DNA evenly across several immunoSEQ plates. Repertoires were generated with immunoSEQ multiplex PCR, while TCRdb's copy carries only in-frame clones and drops some. The data contain over 2 million clones, 85% to 95% of them singletons. The sequencing input was naive CD4+ T cells from PBMCs. Regarding subset: CD45RA+ positively selected. The clonotype was recovered from a man between 18 and 29 years old in good health. Some clones in this sample may be carry-over from other donors' samples. The genes are TRBV18 and TRBJ2-2; D ambiguous. The CDR3 is CASSTDGNTGELFF. The DNA for the CDR3 is TGTGCCAGCTCCACGGACGGGAACACCGGGGAGCTGTTTTTT.